These 5 T cell receptor beta chains share one sample of origin, sequenced in a study of blood T cells in healthy people across ages. Alongside a J-beta primer mix, a sample-barcoded 5' primer served in a second PCR lasting roughly 6 to 12 cycles. TCRdb reprocessed the 5' RACE reads via MiXCR and lists one record per CDR3 protein. The data contain 650,000 or so distinct CDR3 sequences, over 40% of them singletons. Sample: blood. Source of these receptors: a woman of 80 years or more in good health.

The chain is built from TRBV14 and TRBJ2-5; perhaps D is TRBD1 or TRBD2 (5 bases each). CDR1 is SGHDN, CDR2 FVKESK, per germline. The V and J ends lost 2 bases and 1 base respectively, with 20 bases between them. The CDR3 length is 18 residues. Here the CDR3 DNA reads TGTGCCAGCAGCCAAACACACGGGACCTCTCTATTCCAAGAGACCCAGTACTTC. Amino acid sequence: CASSQTHGTSLFQETQYF.

This clonotype showed up many times. The chain is built from TRBV5-1 and TRBJ1-5; D might be TRBD1 (6 bases). The germline gives CDR1 SGHRS, CDR2 YFSETQ. The CDR3 extends over 19 amino acids. The V gene lost 4 bases and the J gene lost 2 bases, with 25 bases spanning the gap. The CDR3: CASSGPRGTPFFCNQPQHF. For the CDR3, the DNA is TGCGCCAGCAGCGGCCCCCGGGGGACACCCTTTTTTTGCAATCAGCCCCAGCATTTT.

The rearrangement links TRBV9 to TRBJ2-1; TRBD2 aligns across 10 bases. Germline V gene sequence: CDR1 SGDLS, CDR2 YYNGEE. The CDR3 is 16 amino acids. Germline trimming cut 0 bases from V and 8 bases from J; bases unmatched to any gene: 8. CDR3 nucleotides: TGTGCCAGCAGCGTAGGGAGCGGGGGGGCCCTCGATGAGCAGTTCTTC. It encodes CASSVGSGGALDEQFF.

This clonotype was counted a few times. A much larger clone sits a single nucleotide away, making a read error possible. The chain couples TRBV29-1 to TRBJ2-5; 9 bases are shared with TRBD2. Germline loops: CDR1 SQVTM, CDR2 ANQGSEA. The CDR3 totals 12 residues. The CDR3 sequence: CSGTSGQETQYF. Written as DNA, the CDR3 is TGCAGTGGTACTAGCGGGCAAGAGACCCAGTACTTC.

Notes on this clonotype: This may stem from a read error, because a much larger clone lies one nucleotide away. The chain joins TRBV11-2 to TRBJ2-7; 7 bases are shared with TRBD2. Germline trimming cut 6 bases from V and 6 bases from J; bases unmatched to any gene: 14. Germline-derived CDR1 and CDR2 are SGHAT and FQNNGV. CDR3 length: 15 amino acids. The CDR3 loop reads CASRKLARDVGEQYF. CDR3 DNA sequence: TGTGCCAGCAGAAAACTAGCGAGAGACGTGGGCGAGCAGTACTTC.